Listed below are T cell receptor beta chains from one sample, sequenced in a study of control samples from healthy donors and cancer patients. The protocol was immunoSEQ multiplex PCR, while the TCRdb copy is restricted to in-frame clones and leaves out a portion. The table has under 60,000 clones, around 94% seen once. Sequenced: blood. Receptors were obtained from a man aged 30 to 39 in good health. CDR3s include the opening cysteine and the closing phenylalanine or tryptophan. A D gene is named only where the DNA matches it firmly. Size is stated for part of the rows, as once, few or many counts, or as a class when the clone is expanded.

TRBD1	TRBV5-6	.	TRBJ1-4	TGTGCCAGCAGGGCCGGGACAGGGCTTGAAAAACTGTTTTTT	CASRAGTGLEKLFF
.	TRBV28	.	TRBJ1-3	TGTGCCAGCAGTTGGACATCAGGAAACACCATATATTTT	CASSWTSGNTIYF
.	TRBV7-2	.	TRBJ1-4	TGTGCCAGCAGCTTCCAGGCGGCCGCAACTAATGAAAAACTGTTTTTT	CASSFQAAATNEKLFF
TRBD1	TRBV9	.	TRBJ1-6	TGTGCCAGCAGCACCACAGGGACAGGGAGCAATTCACCCCTCCACTTT	CASSTTGTGSNSPLHF
.	TRBV28	.	TRBJ2-2	TGTGCCAGCAGTCCGACAGGAGACAACACCGGGGAGCTGTTTTTT	CASSPTGDNTGELFF
.	TRBV24-1	.	TRBJ1-2	TGTGCCACGAGTGGGATAAGGGGCCCTAACTATGGCCACACCTTC	CATSGIRGPNYGHTF
.	TRBV7-3	once	TRBJ2-1	TGTGCCAGCAGCCCCCGACAGGCACCAGGGAATGAGCAGTTCTTC	CASSPRQAPGNEQFF
.	TRBV30	.	TRBJ1-2	TGTGCCTGGAGTGTGGGGTACTATGGCTACACCTTC	CAWSVGYYGYTF
.	TRBV28	.	TRBJ2-5	TGTGCCAGCAAACCGGCCGAGGAGACCCAGTACTTC	CASKPAEETQYF
.	TRBV7-8	.	TRBJ1-5	TGTGCCAGCAGCTTAGCGCTCAGGGACCAGCCCCAGCATTTT	CASSLALRDQPQHF
.	TRBV30	.	TRBJ1-1	TGTGCCTGGAGTGTCGGGGGGAGCACTGAAGCTTTCTTT	CAWSVGGSTEAFF
.	TRBV21-1	.	TRBJ1-5	TGTGCCAGCAGCGAATTGGGTAGGCGGGGCAATCAGCCCCAGCATTTT	CASSELGRRGNQPQHF
.	TRBV4-1	.	TRBJ1-4	TGCGCCAGCAGCCCCGCACAGTCAACTAATGAAAAACTGTTTTTT	CASSPAQSTNEKLFF
.	TRBV7-2	once	TRBJ2-3	TGTGCCAGCAGCTGGGGGGCGGGTAGCGAGACAGATACGCAGTATTTT	CASSWGAGSETDTQYF
TRBD1	TRBV30	.	TRBJ1-4	TGTGCCACAGGGACAGGGCTTAATGAAAAACTGTTTTTT	CATGTGLNEKLFF
.	TRBV4-1	once	TRBJ2-7	TGCGCCAGCAGCCAAGAACAGCGGCTAGAGTACGAGCAGTACTTC	CASSQEQRLEYEQYF
.	TRBV19	.	TRBJ1-1	TGTGCCAGTAGCCTAAACACTGAAGCTTTCTTT	CASSLNTEAFF
TRBD2	TRBV7-3	.	TRBJ2-5	TGTGCCAGCAGCCCCTGGGGCCAGGGCGGGGGGACCCAGTACTTC	CASSPWGQGGGTQYF
TRBD2	TRBV27	.	TRBJ2-1	TGTGCCAGCAGTTTTAGCGGGACCCACAATGAGCAGTTCTTC	CASSFSGTHNEQFF
TRBD1	TRBV19	.	TRBJ1-4	TGTGCCACCACCCCACCCGGGACAGGGAATGAAAAACTGTTTTTT	CATTPPGTGNEKLFF
.	TRBV5-1	.	TRBJ1-6	TGCGCCAGCAGCTCTTCGAGCAGTGTACAGTCACCCCTCCACTTT	CASSSSSSVQSPLHF
.	TRBV30	.	TRBJ2-5	TGTGCCTGCTCCCCGGGGTCCCAAGAGACCCAGTACTTC	CACSPGSQETQYF
.	TRBV9	.	TRBJ2-1	TGTGCCAGCAGCGTAGCGTTCGGCGGATACAATGAGCAGTTCTTC	CASSVAFGGYNEQFF
TRBD1	TRBV7-8	.	TRBJ1-2	TGTGCCAGCAGCCCTTCAGACAGGGGCGACCATGGCTACACCTTC	CASSPSDRGDHGYTF
TRBD2	TRBV28	.	TRBJ2-1	TGTGCCAGCAGTCTCTGGACTAGCGGGAACGGTGAGCAGTTCTTC	CASSLWTSGNGEQFF
.	TRBV19	.	TRBJ2-6	TGTGCCAGTAGTATCCAGGGCTCTGGGGCCAACGTCCTGACTTTC	CASSIQGSGANVLTF
.	TRBV7-9	.	TRBJ2-7	TGTGCCAGCAGCTTAGTAGGCCAAGCATACGAGCAGTACTTC	CASSLVGQAYEQYF
.	TRBV15	.	TRBJ2-2	TGTGCCACCAGCAGAGATAGGCCGAACACCGGGGAGCTGTTTTTT	CATSRDRPNTGELFF